The rows below give T cell receptor beta chains drawn from one sample of a study of T-cell reconstitution after alpha-beta-depleted transplantation in children. One entry per CDR3 protein results from TCRdb running MiXCR on the PCR reads. The sample has fewer than 750,000 distinct CDR3 sequences, approximately 30% seen once. This specimen was PBMCs, taken before TCRalphabeta/CD19-depleted stem cell transplant. The receptors derive from a boy under three years old with Wiskott-Aldrich syndrome, due to receive a stem cell transplant. Both conserved end residues are part of each CDR3. Each record gives: V gene, clone size, J gene, D gene, CDR3 protein, CDR3 DNA. A D gene is named only where the DNA matches it firmly. Size is stated for part of the rows, as once, few or many counts, or as a class when the clone is expanded.

>TRBV29-1|few|TRBJ2-5|TRBD1
CSVDPLPTGPSQETQYF
TGCAGCGTTGACCCATTGCCGACAGGGCCATCACAAGAGACCCAGTACTTC
>TRBV20-1|few|TRBJ2-1|-
CSAWRDKQFF
TGCAGTGCCTGGAGAGACAAACAGTTCTTC
>TRBV5-5|-|TRBJ1-1|-
CASSWGVGNTEAFF
TGTGCCAGCAGCTGGGGTGTAGGGAACACTGAAGCTTTCTTT
>TRBV7-9|few|TRBJ1-1|-
CASSSYEAFF
TGTGCCAGCAGTTCTTATGAAGCTTTCTTT
>TRBV3-1|few|TRBJ2-2|-
CASRLGGSGELFF
TGTGCCAGCCGACTAGGGGGGTCCGGGGAGCTGTTTTTT
>TRBV9|few|TRBJ2-1|TRBD1
CASSAQGLDEQFF
TGTGCCAGCAGCGCACAGGGGCTAGATGAGCAGTTCTTC
>TRBV29-1|-|TRBJ2-7|-
CSVVTGAYEQYF
TGCAGCGTTGTGACGGGGGCCTACGAGCAGTACTTC
>TRBV20-1|few|TRBJ2-7|-
CSARDGRLSSYEQYF
TGCAGTGCTAGAGATGGGCGGCTTAGCTCCTACGAGCAGTACTTC
>TRBV29-1|-|TRBJ2-4|-
CSVPGETKNIQYF
TGCAGCGTACCAGGGGAAACCAAAAACATTCAGTACTTC
>TRBV5-1|-|TRBJ2-7|TRBD2
CASSWGLAATYEQYF
TGCGCCAGCAGCTGGGGACTAGCAGCAACCTACGAGCAGTACTTC
>TRBV20-1|few|TRBJ2-3|-
CSARDWDTQYF
TGCAGTGCTAGAGACTGGGATACGCAGTATTTT
>TRBV20-1|-|TRBJ2-3|TRBD1
CSAPQTGGNTDTQYF
TGCAGTGCTCCACAGACAGGGGGGAACACAGATACGCAGTATTTT
>TRBV28|-|TRBJ2-7|TRBD1
CASKKDRAPSYEQYF
TGTGCCAGCAAAAAGGACAGGGCCCCCTCCTACGAGCAGTACTTC
>TRBV7-2|-|TRBJ1-3|-
CASSLWVGNTIYF
TGTGCCAGCAGCTTATGGGTTGGAAACACCATATATTTT
>TRBV29-1|many|TRBJ1-2|-
CSVEETNYGYTF
TGCAGCGTTGAAGAAACAAACTATGGCTACACCTTC
>TRBV14|-|TRBJ2-1|TRBD1
CASSRSRDRGYNEQFF
TGTGCCAGCAGCCGTTCCCGGGACAGGGGGTACAATGAGCAGTTCTTC
>TRBV20-1|-|TRBJ2-7|-
CSARLKGPTYEQYF
TGCAGTGCTCGCCTTAAGGGACCAACCTACGAGCAGTACTTC
>TRBV5-1|-|TRBJ2-4|-
CASSPNSGGGRNIQYF
TGCGCCAGCAGTCCTAATAGCGGAGGCGGGCGGAACATTCAGTACTTC
>TRBV6-1|-|TRBJ1-1|-
CASKLITMNTEAFF
TGTGCCAGCAAGCTGATCACAATGAACACTGAAGCTTTCTTT
>TRBV5-6|few|TRBJ2-2|-
CASSLPGSTGELFF
TGTGCCAGCAGCTTGCCGGGTTCTACCGGGGAGCTGTTTTTT
>TRBV20-1|-|TRBJ2-5|-
CSADWQQSIKTQYF
TGCAGTGCTGATTGGCAGCAATCAATTAAGACCCAGTACTTC
>TRBV5-1|-|TRBJ1-1|-
CASSLVALLNTEAFF
TGCGCCAGCAGCTTGGTCGCCCTCTTGAACACTGAAGCTTTCTTT
>TRBV12-3/TRBV12-4|-|TRBJ2-1|-
CASSPSGKHSGNEQFF
TGTGCCAGCAGTCCCTCGGGGAAACATTCGGGCAATGAGCAGTTCTTC
>TRBV10-3|-|TRBJ2-1|-
CAISEGKTSNEQFF
TGTGCCATCAGTGAAGGGAAGACCAGCAATGAGCAGTTCTTC
>TRBV15|few|TRBJ2-7|-
CATSRDLSSYEQYF
TGTGCCACCAGCAGAGATTTGAGCTCCTACGAGCAGTACTTC
>TRBV6-5|-|TRBJ2-1|TRBD2
CASSYSRLAVYNEQFF
TGTGCCAGCAGTTACTCGCGCCTAGCGGTGTACAATGAGCAGTTCTTC
>TRBV20-1|-|TRBJ1-2|TRBD1
CSASHAGQGGSGYTF
TGCAGTGCTAGCCATGCAGGACAGGGGGGAAGTGGCTACACCTTC
>TRBV5-6|-|TRBJ2-1|TRBD2
CASSLSTSGNYNEQFF
TGTGCCAGCAGCTTGAGTACTAGCGGGAACTACAATGAGCAGTTCTTC
>TRBV18|-|TRBJ1-1|-
CASSPRTMNTEAFF
TGTGCCAGCTCACCACGGACTATGAACACTGAAGCTTTCTTT
>TRBV10-3|-|TRBJ1-3|-
CAISEQLSGNTIYF
TGTGCCATCAGTGAACAACTCTCTGGAAACACCATATATTTT
>TRBV20-1|-|TRBJ2-1|TRBD2
CSASRTSGRAGEQFF
TGCAGTGCTAGTCGGACTAGCGGGAGGGCCGGTGAGCAGTTCTTC